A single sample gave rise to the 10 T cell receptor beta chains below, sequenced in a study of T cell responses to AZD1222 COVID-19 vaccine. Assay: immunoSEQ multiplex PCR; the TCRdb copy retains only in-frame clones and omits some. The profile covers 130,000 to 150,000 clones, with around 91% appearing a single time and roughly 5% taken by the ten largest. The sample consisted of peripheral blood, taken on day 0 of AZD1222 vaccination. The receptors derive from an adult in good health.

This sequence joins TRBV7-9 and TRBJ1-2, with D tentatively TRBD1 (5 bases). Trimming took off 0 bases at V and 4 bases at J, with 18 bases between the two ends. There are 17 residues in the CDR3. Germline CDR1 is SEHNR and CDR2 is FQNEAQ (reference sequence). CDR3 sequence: CASSLAMIAREVYGYTF. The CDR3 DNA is TGTGCCAGCAGCTTAGCTATGATCGCCAGGGAGGTCTATGGCTACACCTTC.

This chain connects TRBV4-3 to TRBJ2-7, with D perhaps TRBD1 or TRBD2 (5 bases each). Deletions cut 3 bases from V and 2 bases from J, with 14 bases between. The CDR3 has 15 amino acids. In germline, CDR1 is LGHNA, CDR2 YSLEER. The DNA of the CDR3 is TGCGCCAGCAGCCAGACCGGGACGGGCCCCTACGAGCAGTACTTC. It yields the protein CASSQTGTGPYEQYF.

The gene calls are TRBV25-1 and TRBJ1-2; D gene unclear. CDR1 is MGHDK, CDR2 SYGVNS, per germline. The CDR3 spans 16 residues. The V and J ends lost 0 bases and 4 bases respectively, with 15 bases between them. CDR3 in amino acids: CASSEYGRVGLYGYTF. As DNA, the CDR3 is TGTGCCAGCAGTGAATATGGGCGGGTAGGCCTCTATGGCTACACCTTC.

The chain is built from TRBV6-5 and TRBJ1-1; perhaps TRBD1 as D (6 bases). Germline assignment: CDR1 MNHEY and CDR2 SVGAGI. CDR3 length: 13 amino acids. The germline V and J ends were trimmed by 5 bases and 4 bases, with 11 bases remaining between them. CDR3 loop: CASSQGKSTEAFF. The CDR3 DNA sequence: TGTGCCAGCAGTCAGGGGAAATCCACTGAAGCTTTCTTT.

The DNA for the CDR3 is TGTGCCATCAGTGAGTCCGGGGGGCGTGGGGCCAACGTCCTGACTTTC. The encoded protein is CAISESGGRGANVLTF. This rearrangement joins TRBV10-3 to TRBJ2-6; maybe TRBD2 (7 bases). CDR3 size: 16 residues. Germline V gene sequence: CDR1 ENHRY, CDR2 SYGVKD. V lost 0 bases and J lost 3, with 9 bases in between.

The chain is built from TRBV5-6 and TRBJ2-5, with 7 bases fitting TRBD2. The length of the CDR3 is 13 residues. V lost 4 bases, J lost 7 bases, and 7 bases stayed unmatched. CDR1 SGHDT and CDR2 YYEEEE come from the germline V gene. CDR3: CASSRTRAGTQYF. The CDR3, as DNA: TGTGCCAGCAGCCGGACTAGAGCGGGGACCCAGTACTTC. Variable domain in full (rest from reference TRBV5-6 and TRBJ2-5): DAGVTQSPTHLIKTRGQQVTLRCSPKSGHDTVSWYQQALGQGPQFIFQYYEEEERQRGNFPDRFSGHQFPNYSSELNVNALLLGDSALYLCASSRTRAGTQYFGPGTRLLVL.

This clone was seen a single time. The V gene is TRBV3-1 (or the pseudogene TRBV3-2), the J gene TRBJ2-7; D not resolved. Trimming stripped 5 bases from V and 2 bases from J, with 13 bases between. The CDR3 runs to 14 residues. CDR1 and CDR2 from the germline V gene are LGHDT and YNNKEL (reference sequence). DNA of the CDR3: TGTGCCAGCAGCGGAGACTCGCCTGCCTACGAGCAGTACTTC. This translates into CASSGDSPAYEQYF.

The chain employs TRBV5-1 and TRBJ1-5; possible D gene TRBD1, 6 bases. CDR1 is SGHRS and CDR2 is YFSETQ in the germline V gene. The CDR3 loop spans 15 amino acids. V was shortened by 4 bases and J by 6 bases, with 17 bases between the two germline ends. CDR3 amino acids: CASSPGPQQGQPQHF. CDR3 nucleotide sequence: TGCGCCAGCAGCCCTGGACCCCAACAGGGTCAGCCCCAGCATTTT.

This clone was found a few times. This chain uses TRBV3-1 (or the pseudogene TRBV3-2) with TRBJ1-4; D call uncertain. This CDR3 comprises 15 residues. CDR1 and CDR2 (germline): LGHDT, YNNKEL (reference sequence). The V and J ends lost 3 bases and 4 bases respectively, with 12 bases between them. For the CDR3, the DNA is TGTGCCAGCAGCCACCTCGGACGGATTAATGAAAAACTGTTTTTT. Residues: CASSHLGRINEKLFF.

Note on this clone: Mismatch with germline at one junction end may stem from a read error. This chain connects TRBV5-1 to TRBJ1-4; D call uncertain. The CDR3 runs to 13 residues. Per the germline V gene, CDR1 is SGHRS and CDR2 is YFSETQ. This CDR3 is CASTNLLGFYVKF. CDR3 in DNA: TGCGCCAGCACCAACCTTCTGGGATTCTATGTAAAATTT.